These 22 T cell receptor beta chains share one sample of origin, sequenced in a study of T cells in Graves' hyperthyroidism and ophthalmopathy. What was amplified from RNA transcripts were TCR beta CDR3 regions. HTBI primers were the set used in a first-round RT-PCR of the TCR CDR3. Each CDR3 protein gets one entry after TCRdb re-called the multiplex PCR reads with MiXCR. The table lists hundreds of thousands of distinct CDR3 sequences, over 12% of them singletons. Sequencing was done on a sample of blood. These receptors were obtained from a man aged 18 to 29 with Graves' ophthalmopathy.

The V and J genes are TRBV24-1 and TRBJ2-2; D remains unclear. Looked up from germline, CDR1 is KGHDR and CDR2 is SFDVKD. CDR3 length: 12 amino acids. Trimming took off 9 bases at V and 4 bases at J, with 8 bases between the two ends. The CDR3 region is CATQLGTGELFF. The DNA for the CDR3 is TGTGCCACCCAGCTGGGCACCGGGGAGCTGTTTTTT.

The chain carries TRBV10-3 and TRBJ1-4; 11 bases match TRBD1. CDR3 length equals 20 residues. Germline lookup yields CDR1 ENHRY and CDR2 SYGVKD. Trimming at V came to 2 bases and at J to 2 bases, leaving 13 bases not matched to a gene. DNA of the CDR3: TGTGCCATCAGTGAGCGTCCCGGACAGGGGGCCGGGGGTACTAATGAAAAACTGTTTTTT. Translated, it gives CAISERPGQGAGGTNEKLFF.

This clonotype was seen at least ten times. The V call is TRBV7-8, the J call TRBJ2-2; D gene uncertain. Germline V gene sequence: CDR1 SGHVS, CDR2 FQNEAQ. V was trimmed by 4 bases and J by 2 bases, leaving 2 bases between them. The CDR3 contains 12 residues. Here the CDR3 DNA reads TGTGCCAGCAGCTCTAACACCGGGGAGCTGTTTTTT. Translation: CASSSNTGELFF.

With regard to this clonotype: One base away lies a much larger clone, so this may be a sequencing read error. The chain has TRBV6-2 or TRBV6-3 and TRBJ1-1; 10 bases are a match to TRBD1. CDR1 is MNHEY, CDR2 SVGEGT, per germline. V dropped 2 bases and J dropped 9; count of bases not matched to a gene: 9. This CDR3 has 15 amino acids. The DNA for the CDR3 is TGTGCCAGCAGTTACGGACAGGGGGAGAGGACTAAAGCTTTCTTT. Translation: CASSYGQGERTKAFF.

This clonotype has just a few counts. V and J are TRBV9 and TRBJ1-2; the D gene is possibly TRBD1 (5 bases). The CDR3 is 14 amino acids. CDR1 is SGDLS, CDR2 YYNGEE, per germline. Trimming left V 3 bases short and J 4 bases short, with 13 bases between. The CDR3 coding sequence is TGTGCCAGCAGCGAAAGGGGAGGAGGCTATGGCTACACCTTC. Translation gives CASSERGGGYGYTF.

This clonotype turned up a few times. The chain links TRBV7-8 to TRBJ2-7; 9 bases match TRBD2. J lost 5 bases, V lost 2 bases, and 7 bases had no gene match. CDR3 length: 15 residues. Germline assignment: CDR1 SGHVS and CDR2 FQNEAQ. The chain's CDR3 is CASSLTSGRRNEQYF. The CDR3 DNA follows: TGTGCCAGCAGCTTAACCAGCGGGAGGAGAAACGAGCAGTACTTC.

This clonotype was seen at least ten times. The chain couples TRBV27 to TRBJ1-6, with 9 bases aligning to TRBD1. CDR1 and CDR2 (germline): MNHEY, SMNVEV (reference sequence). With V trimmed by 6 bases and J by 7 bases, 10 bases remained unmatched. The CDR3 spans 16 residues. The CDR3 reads CASRSGTGRWNSPLHF. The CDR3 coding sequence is TGTGCCAGCAGGTCCGGGACAGGGCGTTGGAATTCACCCCTCCACTTT.

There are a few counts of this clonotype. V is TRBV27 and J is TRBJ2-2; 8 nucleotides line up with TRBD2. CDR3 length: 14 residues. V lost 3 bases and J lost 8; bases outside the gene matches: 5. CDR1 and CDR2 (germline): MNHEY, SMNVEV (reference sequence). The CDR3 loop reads CASSFGGGTGELFF. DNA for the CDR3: TGTGCCAGCAGTTTCGGGGGGGGAACGGGGGAGCTGTTTTTT.

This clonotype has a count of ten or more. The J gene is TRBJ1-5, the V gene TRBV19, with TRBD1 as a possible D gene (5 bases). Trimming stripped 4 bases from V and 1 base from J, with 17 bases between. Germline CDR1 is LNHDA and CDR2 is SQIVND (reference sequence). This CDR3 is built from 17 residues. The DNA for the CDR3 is TGTGCCAGTAGTAACCGGGGGGGGAGTTCAAGCAATCAGCCCCAGCATTTT. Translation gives CASSNRGGSSSNQPQHF.

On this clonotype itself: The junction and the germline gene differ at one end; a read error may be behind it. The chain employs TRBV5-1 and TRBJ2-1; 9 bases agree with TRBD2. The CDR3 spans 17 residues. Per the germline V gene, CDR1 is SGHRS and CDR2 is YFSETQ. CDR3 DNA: TGCGCCAGCAGCTTGTGGGGGACTAGCAGAGCCTACAGTGAGCAGTTCTTC. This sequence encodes CASSLWGTSRAYSEQFF.

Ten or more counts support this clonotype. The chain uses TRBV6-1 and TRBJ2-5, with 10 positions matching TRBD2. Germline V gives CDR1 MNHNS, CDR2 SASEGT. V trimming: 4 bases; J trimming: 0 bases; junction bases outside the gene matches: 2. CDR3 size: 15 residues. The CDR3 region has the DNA TGTGCCAGCAGTGCTCTAGCGGGGGACCAAGAGACCCAGTACTTC. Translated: CASSALAGDQETQYF.

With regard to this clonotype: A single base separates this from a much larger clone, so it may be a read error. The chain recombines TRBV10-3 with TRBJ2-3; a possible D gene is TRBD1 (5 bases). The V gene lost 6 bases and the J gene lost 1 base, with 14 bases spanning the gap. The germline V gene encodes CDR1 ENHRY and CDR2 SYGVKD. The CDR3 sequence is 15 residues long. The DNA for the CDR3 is TGTGCCATCAGCGTAACAGGCTTGGGCACAGATACGCAGTATTTT. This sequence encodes CAISVTGLGTDTQYF.

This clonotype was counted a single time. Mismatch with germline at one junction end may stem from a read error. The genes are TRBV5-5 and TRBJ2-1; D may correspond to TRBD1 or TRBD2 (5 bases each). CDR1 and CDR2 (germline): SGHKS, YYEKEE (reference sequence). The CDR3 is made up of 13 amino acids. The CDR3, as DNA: TGTGCCAGCAGCTTGGTAGGGGCGGGTGAGCAGTCCTTC. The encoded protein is CASSLVGAGEQSF. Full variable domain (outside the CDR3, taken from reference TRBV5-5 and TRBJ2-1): DAGVTQSPTHLIKTRGQQVTLRCSPISGHKSVSWYQQVLGQGPQFIFQYYEKEERGRGNFPDRFSARQFPNYSSELNVNALLLGDSALYLCASSLVGAGEQSFGPGTRLTVL.

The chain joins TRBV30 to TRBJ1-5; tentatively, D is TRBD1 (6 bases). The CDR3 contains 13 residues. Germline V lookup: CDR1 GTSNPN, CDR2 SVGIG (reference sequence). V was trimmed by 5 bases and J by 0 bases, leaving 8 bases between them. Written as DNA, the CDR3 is TGTGCCTGGGGACAGTCTAGCAATCAGCCCCAGCATTTT. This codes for CAWGQSSNQPQHF.

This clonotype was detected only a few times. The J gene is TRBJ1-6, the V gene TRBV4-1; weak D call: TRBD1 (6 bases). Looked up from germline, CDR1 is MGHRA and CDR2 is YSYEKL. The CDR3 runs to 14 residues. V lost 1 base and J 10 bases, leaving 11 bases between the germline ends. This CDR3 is CASSQVRTDSPLHF. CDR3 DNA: TGCGCCAGCAGCCAAGTTAGGACAGACTCACCCCTCCACTTT.

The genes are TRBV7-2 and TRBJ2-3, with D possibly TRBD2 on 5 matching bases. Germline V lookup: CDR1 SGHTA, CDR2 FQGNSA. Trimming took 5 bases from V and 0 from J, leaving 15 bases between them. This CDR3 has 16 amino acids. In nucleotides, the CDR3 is TGTGCCAGCAGCCCAGGACTCTACTCTAGCACAGATACGCAGTATTTT. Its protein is CASSPGLYSSTDTQYF. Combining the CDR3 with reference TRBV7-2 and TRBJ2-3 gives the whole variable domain GAGVSQSPSNKVTEKGKDVELRCDPISGHTALYWYRQSLGQGLEFLIYFQGNSAPDKSGLPSDRFSAERTGGSVSTLTIQRTQQEDSAVYLCASSPGLYSSTDTQYFGPGTRLTVL.

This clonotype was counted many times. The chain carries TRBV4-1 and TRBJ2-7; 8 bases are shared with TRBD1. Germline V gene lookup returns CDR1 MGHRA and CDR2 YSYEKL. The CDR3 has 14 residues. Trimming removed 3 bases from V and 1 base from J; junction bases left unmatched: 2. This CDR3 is CASSQRTGSYEQYF. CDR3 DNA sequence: TGCGCCAGCAGCCAGAGGACAGGGTCCTACGAGCAGTACTTC.

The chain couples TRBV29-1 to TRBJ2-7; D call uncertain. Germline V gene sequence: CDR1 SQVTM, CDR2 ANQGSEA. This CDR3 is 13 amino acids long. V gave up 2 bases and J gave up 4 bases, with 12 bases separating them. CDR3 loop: CSVEPRGGYEQYF. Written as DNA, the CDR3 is TGCAGCGTTGAACCCAGAGGCGGTTACGAGCAGTACTTC.

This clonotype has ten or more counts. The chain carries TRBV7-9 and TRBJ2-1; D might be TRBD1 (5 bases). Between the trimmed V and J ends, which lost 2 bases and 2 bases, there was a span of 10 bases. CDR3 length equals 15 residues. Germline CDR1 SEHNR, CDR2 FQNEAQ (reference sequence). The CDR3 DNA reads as TGTGCCAGCAGCTTAAAAGGGGCGACCTACAATGAGCAGTTCTTC. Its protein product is CASSLKGATYNEQFF.

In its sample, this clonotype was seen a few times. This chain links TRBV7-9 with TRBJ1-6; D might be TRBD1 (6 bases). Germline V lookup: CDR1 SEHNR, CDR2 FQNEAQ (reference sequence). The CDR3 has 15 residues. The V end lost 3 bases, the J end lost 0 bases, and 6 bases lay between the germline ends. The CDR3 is CASSFRGSYNSPLHF. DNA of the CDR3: TGTGCCAGCAGCTTCAGGGGCTCCTATAATTCACCCCTCCACTTT.

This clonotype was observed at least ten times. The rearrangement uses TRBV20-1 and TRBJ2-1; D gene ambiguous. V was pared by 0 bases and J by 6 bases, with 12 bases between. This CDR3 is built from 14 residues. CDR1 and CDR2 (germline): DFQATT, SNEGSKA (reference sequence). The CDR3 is CSAREREVGNEQFF. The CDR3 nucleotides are TGCAGTGCTAGAGAGCGCGAAGTTGGCAATGAGCAGTTCTTC.

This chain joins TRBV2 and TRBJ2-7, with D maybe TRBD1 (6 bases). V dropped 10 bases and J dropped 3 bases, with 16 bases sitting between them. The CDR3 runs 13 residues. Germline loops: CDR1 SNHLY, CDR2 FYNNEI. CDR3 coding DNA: TGTGCCACCCTCGTGGGGGCCAACTACGAGCAGTACTTC. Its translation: CATLVGANYEQYF. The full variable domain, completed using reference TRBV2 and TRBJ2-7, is EPEVTQTPSHQVTQMGQEVILRCVPISNHLYFYWYRQILGQKVEFLVSFYNNEISEKSEIFDDQFSVERPDGSNFTLKIRSTKLEDSAMYFCATLVGANYEQYFGPGTRLTVT.